The present TCR beta chain was sequenced within a study of cytomegalovirus exposure and HLA in healthy donors. Regarding this clone: The antigen remains undetermined.

The data were produced by immunoSEQ multiplex PCR, yet TCRdb's version contains in-frame clones alone and is incomplete. The sample contains tens of thousands of clones, about 94% of which appear only once. Study-level points and caveats: Three chains tied to CMV proved CMV antigen-specific in vitro.

CDR1 and CDR2 (germline): MNHNS, SASEGT. Trimming removed 6 bases at V and 1 base at J, with 13 bases between. The CDR3 is made up of 15 amino acids. V and J are TRBV6-1 and TRBJ1-5; a weak D match, TRBD1 (6 bases). What was sequenced was PBMCs. The TCR comes from a woman aged 25 to 45 in good health and CMV-seropositive. The CDR3 here is CASSLGGVSNQPQHF. The CDR3 DNA sequence: TGTGCCAGCAGCCTAGGGGGAGTCAGCAATCAGCCCCAGCATTTT.